This T cell receptor (beta chain) was recorded in a study of regulatory T cells in long-lasting Graves disease. General study results and limits: Favored usage of TRBV28, TRBJ1-2 and TRBJ2-5 was recorded in persistent disease. Samples came from peripheral blood alone, without thyroid tissue.

A word on this clonotype: Its specificity is unknown. Just one base apart from a much larger clone, this may be a read error. This likely comes from a read error, as the CDR3 has no conserved phenylalanine or tryptophan at its end.

The time point: newly diagnosed GD, antithyroid drugs for less than 3 months. RNA isolated from PBMCs was used to make the TCR library. Arm-PCR of CDR3 regions with iRepertoire HTBI primers generated TCR beta libraries. One entry per CDR3 protein results from TCRdb running MiXCR on the multiplex PCR reads. Among around 500,000 distinct CDR3 sequences, 13% were seen once, and the ten largest hold roughly 10%. V was shortened by 8 bases and J by 4 bases, with 13 bases between the two germline ends. From germline, CDR1 is SGHTA and CDR2 FQGNSA. The CDR3 runs to 13 residues. These data also formed part of another study, on T cells in Graves' hyperthyroidism and ophthalmopathy.

J is TRBJ2-3 and V is TRBV7-2, with D possibly TRBD1 on 6 matching bases. The sequences come from peripheral blood mononuclear cells (PBMCs), collected at new diagnosis, from a patient treated with antithyroid drugs. This clonotype was obtained from a man aged 30 to 39 with Graves disease. Here the CDR3 reads CASSRAGADTQYS. The CDR3 coding sequence is TGTGCCAGCTCACGTGCAGGGGCAGATACGCAGTATTCT.